A selection of T cell receptor beta chains follows, all from one sample in a study of STAT3 mutations in large granular lymphocyte leukemia. Generated by immunoSEQ multiplex PCR, the TCRdb table keeps only in-frame clones and is missing some. The sample contains about 12,000 clones, 65% to 90% of which appear only once. Material: peripheral blood mononuclear cells. These receptors were obtained from an elderly man with T-cell large granular lymphocyte leukemia. Some clones in this sample may be carry-over from other donors' samples. Each CDR3 is given with its conserved first and last residue. Each record gives: V gene, CDR3 protein.

V: TRBV30
CDR3: CAWSPPGGTGVVGYTF

V: TRBV2
CDR3: CASSAQPAASYEQYF

V: TRBV4-1
CDR3: CASSQEGGLVNTGELFF

V: TRBV6-5
CDR3: CASSPTSGGLYEQFF

V: TRBV27
CDR3: CASSPLKRTEAFF

V: TRBV11-2
CDR3: CASSPTDRGYGYTF

V: TRBV19
CDR3: CASSMRLSYGYTF

V: TRBV6-5
CDR3: CASSSPGSPPQETQYF

V: TRBV6-5
CDR3: CATGEGGGVVQPQHF

V: TRBV21-1
CDR3: CASSSRRPRGYYEQYF

V: TRBV19
CDR3: CASRGQGANTEAFF

V: TRBV5-5
CDR3: CASSLVVGGVAFF

V: TRBV4-3
CDR3: CASSRGAGGDTGELFF

V: TRBV6-5
CDR3: CATQAGGSDTQYF

V: TRBV10-3
CDR3: CAITSGGYEQYF

V: TRBV28
CDR3: CASSSRVVNEQYF

V: TRBV5-1
CDR3: CASSPAARGQGYTF

V: TRBV4-2
CDR3: CASSQDWSGGTDTQYF

V: TRBV29-1
CDR3: CSVVFPGGAQETQYF

V: TRBV7-8
CDR3: CASSLTDRVDEQYF

V: TRBV5-1
CDR3: CASSLGTGPTGATQYF

V: TRBV4-1
CDR3: CASSQAGDYGYTF

V: TRBV5-1
CDR3: CASSLESGGTDTQYF

V: TRBV7-9
CDR3: CASSLAGGWDEQFF

V: TRBV5-4
CDR3: CASSPQEGSYEQYF

V: TRBV29-1
CDR3: CSTEAGGGYGYTF

V: TRBV7-9
CDR3: CASGTGNQPQHF

V: TRBV5-4
CDR3: CASSRQGAQGTDTQYF

V: TRBV9
CDR3: CASSVGQGNGSPLHF

V: TRBV18
CDR3: CASSLGSFTGELFF

V: TRBV5-1
CDR3: CASSSLIGDSPLHF

V: TRBV6-5
CDR3: CASSPDSDLRYGYTF

V: TRBV7-9
CDR3: CASSPTNSNQPQHF

V: TRBV25-1
CDR3: CASSLTGGAGELFF

V: TRBV9
CDR3: CAWSVGQGFGSPLHF

V: TRBV7-9
CDR3: CASSLEAAYGYTF

V: TRBV2
CDR3: CASSGSQGYGSYF